This is a list of T cell receptor beta chains from one sample in a study of blood T cell repertoires in COVID-19. Assay used: immunoSEQ multiplex PCR; TCRdb lists only in-frame clones, some missing. The data show tens of thousands of clones, approximately 84% seen once. The sample taken for sequencing was peripheral blood. All receptors derive from a man aged 50-60 years with acute or convalescent COVID-19. The CDR3 runs from the conserved cysteine through the conserved F or W. A D gene is named only where the DNA matches it firmly. Not every row has a clone size; where given, it reads once, few, many or a size class.

clone_size	v_call	d_call	j_call	cdr3_aa	cdr3_nt
.	TRBV9	.	TRBJ1-6	CASSVSGGRGNSPLHF	TGTGCCAGCAGCGTAAGTGGGGGCCGGGGTAATTCACCCCTCCACTTT
.	TRBV7-9	.	TRBJ1-1	CASSFGGLSSTEAFF	TGTGCCAGCAGCTTCGGGGGTCTATCGAGCACTGAAGCTTTCTTT
.	TRBV18	TRBD1	TRBJ2-5	CASPPPDRGSGTQYF	TGTGCCAGCCCACCTCCGGACAGGGGGTCGGGGACCCAGTACTTC
.	TRBV29-1	.	TRBJ1-1	CSVDAGYGTEAFF	TGCAGCGTTGACGCGGGCTACGGCACTGAAGCTTTCTTT
.	TRBV10-3	.	TRBJ2-3	CAISPGLRRSTDTQYF	TGTGCCATCAGTCCTGGACTGCGCCGCTCCACTGATACGCAGTATTTT
.	TRBV18	.	TRBJ2-3	CASSPASATDTQYF	TGTGCCAGCTCACCAGCCAGCGCGACAGATACGCAGTATTTT
.	TRBV6-2/TRBV6-3	.	TRBJ1-1	CASSYVGGSEAFF	TGTGCCAGCAGTTACGTGGGAGGCAGCGAAGCTTTCTTT
few	TRBV7-7	.	TRBJ2-3	CASSRSGVDTQYF	TGTGCTAGCAGTCGATCGGGAGTAGATACGCAGTATTTT
few	TRBV4-1	TRBD1	TRBJ2-5	CASSLQWGTGDPETQYF	TGCGCCAGCAGCCTGCAGTGGGGGACAGGGGATCCGGAGACCCAGTACTTC
.	TRBV28	.	TRBJ1-2	CASTTGTNYGYTF	TGTGCCAGCACGACAGGAACTAACTATGGCTACACCTTC
.	TRBV19	.	TRBJ1-1	CASNTAPGGNTEAFF	TGTGCCAGTAATACCGCCCCCGGGGGTAACACTGAAGCTTTCTTT
.	TRBV18	.	TRBJ1-1	CASSPGRGTEAFF	TGTGCCAGCTCACCAGGGAGGGGAACTGAAGCTTTCTTT
.	TRBV11-2	.	TRBJ2-7	CASSLDLGYEQYF	TGTGCCAGCAGCTTAGATCTAGGTTACGAGCAGTACTTC
.	TRBV6-5	.	TRBJ1-5	CASRSDRRYQPQHF	TGTGCCAGCAGGTCCGACAGAAGATATCAGCCCCAGCATTTT
.	TRBV15	.	TRBJ2-5	CATSFRLGSPKETQYF	TGTGCCACCAGCTTCCGACTCGGATCCCCGAAAGAGACCCAGTACTTC
.	TRBV5-1	TRBD2	TRBJ2-3	CASKRGGTDTQYF	TGCGCCAGCAAACGGGGGGGCACAGATACGCAGTATTTT
.	TRBV5-1	.	TRBJ2-7	CASSGALGYEQYF	TGCGCCAGCAGCGGGGCCCTCGGATACGAGCAGTACTTC
.	TRBV4-1	.	TRBJ1-5	CASSQDRGQPQHF	TGCGCCAGCAGCCAAGATCGGGGACAGCCCCAGCATTTT
.	TRBV27	.	TRBJ1-2	CASSTGRWYGYTF	TGTGCCAGCAGTACAGGGAGATGGTATGGCTACACCTTC
once	TRBV30	.	TRBJ2-4	CAWSPPPIGNIQYF	TGTGCCTGGAGTCCGCCTCCCATCGGAAACATTCAGTACTTC
.	TRBV7-6	.	TRBJ1-3	CASSLDGNTIYF	TGTGCCAGCAGCTTAGACGGGAACACCATATATTTT
.	TRBV5-5	TRBD1	TRBJ2-1	CASSSRDRDPREQFF	TGTGCCAGCAGCTCCCGGGACAGGGACCCCCGTGAGCAGTTCTTC
.	TRBV12-3/TRBV12-4	.	TRBJ1-1	CASSRGNTEAFF	TGTGCCAGCAGCCGCGGGAACACTGAAGCTTTCTTT
.	TRBV11-3	.	TRBJ2-3	CASSLGDTGADTQYF	TGTGCCAGCAGCTTGGGGGACACCGGTGCAGATACGCAGTATTTT
.	TRBV28	TRBD1	TRBJ2-1	CASGPTGPYNEQFF	TGTGCCAGCGGCCCGACAGGGCCCTACAATGAGCAGTTCTTC
.	TRBV6-5	.	TRBJ2-7	CATRLQGGSYEQYF	TGTGCCACCCGGCTTCAGGGGGGTTCCTACGAGCAGTACTTC
.	TRBV27	TRBD1	TRBJ1-2	CASKDRGPGYGYTF	TGTGCCAGCAAGGACAGGGGGCCGGGCTATGGCTACACCTTC
.	TRBV13	.	TRBJ1-1	CASSLRRGVMNTEAFF	TGTGCCAGCAGCTTAAGACGGGGGGTCATGAACACTGAAGCTTTCTTT
.	TRBV19	TRBD1	TRBJ1-5	CASSMSQGGNQPQHF	TGTGCCAGTAGTATGTCACAGGGGGGGAATCAGCCCCAGCATTTT